This entry concerns a single T cell receptor (beta chain). TCRdb recomputed calls from the RT-PCR reads with MiXCR, one row per CDR3 protein. The data contain hundreds of thousands of distinct CDR3 sequences, around 14% of them singletons. With V trimmed by 1 base and J by 12 bases, 7 bases remained unmatched. Germline CDR1 and CDR2: LGHNA and YSLEER. The CDR3 loop spans 14 amino acids. The chain joins TRBV4-3 to TRBJ2-7; 12 bases map to TRBD2. Sequencing was carried out using memory CD4+ T cells from blood. The TCR comes from a female donor in good health, serving as a healthy control. This CDR3 is CASSQAWTSGIRYF. The CDR3 coding sequence is TGCGCCAGCAGCCAAGCCTGGACTAGCGGGATTCGGTACTTC.